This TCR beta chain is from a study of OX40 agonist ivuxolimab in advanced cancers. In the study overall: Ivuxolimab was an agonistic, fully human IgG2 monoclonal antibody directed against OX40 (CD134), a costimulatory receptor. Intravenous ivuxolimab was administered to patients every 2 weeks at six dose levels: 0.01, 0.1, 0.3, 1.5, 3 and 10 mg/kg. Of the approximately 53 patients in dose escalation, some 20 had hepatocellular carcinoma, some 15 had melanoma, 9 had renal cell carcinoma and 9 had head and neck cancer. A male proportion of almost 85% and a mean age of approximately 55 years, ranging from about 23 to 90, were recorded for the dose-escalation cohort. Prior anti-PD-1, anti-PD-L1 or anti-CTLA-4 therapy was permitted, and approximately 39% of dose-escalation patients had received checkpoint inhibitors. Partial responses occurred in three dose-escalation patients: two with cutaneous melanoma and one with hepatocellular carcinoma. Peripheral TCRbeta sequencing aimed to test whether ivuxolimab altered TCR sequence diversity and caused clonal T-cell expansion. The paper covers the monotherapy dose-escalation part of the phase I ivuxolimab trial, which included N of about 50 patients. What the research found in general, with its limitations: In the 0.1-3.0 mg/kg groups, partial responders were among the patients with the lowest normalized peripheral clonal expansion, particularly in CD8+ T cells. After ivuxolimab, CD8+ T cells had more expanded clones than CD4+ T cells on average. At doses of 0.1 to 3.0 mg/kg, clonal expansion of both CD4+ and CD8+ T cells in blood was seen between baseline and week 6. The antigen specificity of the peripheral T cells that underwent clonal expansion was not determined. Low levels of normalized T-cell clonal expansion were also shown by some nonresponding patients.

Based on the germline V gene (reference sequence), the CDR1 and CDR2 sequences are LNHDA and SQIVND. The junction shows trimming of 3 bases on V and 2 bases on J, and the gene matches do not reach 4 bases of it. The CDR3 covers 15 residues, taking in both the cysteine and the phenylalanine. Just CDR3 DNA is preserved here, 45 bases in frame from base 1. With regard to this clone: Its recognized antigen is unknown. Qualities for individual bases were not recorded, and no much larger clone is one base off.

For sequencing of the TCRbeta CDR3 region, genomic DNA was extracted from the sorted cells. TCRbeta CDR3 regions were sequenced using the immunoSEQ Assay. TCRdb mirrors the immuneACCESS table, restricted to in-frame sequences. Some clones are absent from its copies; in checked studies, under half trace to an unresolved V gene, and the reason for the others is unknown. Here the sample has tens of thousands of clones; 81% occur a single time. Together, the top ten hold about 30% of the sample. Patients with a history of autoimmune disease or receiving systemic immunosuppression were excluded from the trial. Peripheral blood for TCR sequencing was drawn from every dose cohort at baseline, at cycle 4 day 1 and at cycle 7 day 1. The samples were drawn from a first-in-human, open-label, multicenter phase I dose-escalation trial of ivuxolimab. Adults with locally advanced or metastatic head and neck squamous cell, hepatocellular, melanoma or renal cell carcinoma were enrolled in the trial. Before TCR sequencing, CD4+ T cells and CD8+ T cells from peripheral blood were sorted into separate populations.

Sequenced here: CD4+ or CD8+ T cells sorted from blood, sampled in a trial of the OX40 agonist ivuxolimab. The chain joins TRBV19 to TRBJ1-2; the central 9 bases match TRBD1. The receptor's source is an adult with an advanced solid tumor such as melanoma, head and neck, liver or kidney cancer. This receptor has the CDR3 CASSMTGGSNYGYTF. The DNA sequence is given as TGTGCCAGTAGTATGACAGGGGGATCCAACTATGGCTACACCTTC.